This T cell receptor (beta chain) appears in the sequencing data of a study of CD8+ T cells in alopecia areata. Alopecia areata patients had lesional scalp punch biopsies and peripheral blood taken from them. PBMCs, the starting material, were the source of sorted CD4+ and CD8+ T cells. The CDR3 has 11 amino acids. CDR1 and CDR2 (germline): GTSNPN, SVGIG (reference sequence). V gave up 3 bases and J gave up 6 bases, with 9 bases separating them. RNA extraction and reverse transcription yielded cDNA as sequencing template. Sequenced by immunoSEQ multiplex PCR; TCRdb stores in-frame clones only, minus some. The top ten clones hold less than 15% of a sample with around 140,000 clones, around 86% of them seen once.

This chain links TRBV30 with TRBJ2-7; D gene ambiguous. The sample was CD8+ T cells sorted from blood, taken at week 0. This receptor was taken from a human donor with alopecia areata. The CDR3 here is CAWSDPGEQYF. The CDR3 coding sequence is TGTGCCTGGAGCGACCCGGGCGAGCAGTACTTC.